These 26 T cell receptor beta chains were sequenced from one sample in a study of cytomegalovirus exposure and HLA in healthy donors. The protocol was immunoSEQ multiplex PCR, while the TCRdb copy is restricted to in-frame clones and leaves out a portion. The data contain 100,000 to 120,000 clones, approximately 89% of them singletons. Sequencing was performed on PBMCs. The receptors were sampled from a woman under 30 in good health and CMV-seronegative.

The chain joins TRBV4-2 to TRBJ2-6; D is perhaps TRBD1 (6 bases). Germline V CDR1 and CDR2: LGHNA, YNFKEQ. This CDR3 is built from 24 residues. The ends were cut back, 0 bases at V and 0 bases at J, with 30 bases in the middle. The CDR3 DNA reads TGTGCCAGCAGCCAAGATAGATTATCGCAGGGGAAAATGCAGTTCTCCTCTGGGGCCAACGTCCTGACTTTC. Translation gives CASSQDRLSQGKMQFSSGANVLTF.

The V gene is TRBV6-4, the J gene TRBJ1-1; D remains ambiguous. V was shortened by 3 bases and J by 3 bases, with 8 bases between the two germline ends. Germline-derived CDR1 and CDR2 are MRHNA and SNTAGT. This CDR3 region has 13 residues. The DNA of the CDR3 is TGTGCCAGCAGTGAGGAGGTCCACACTGAAGCTTTCTTT. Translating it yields CASSEEVHTEAFF.

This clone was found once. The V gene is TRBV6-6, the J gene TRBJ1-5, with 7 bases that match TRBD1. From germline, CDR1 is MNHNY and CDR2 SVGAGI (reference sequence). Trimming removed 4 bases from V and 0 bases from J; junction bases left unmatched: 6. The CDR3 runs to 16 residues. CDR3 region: CASSSPGGYSNQPQHF. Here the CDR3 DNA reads TGTGCCAGCAGTTCACCAGGGGGTTATAGCAATCAGCCCCAGCATTTT.

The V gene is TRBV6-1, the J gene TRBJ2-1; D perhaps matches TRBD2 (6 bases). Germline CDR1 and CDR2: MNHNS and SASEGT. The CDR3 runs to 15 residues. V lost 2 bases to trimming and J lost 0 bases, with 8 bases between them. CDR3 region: CASSERRGSYNEQFF. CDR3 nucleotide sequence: TGTGCCAGCAGTGAACGGCGGGGCTCCTACAATGAGCAGTTCTTC.

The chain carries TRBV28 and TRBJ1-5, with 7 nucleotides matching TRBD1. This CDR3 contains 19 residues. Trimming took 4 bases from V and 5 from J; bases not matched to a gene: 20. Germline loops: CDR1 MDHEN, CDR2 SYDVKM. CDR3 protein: CASSSRTPQRGRGDQPQHF. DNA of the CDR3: TGTGCCAGCAGTTCCCGGACACCGCAGAGGGGGCGAGGAGATCAGCCCCAGCATTTT.

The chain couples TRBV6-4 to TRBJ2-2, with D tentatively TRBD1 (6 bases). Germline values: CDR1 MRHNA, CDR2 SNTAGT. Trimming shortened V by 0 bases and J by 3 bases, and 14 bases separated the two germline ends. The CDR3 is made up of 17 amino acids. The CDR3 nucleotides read TGTGCCAGCAGTGACTCAAGGGGGTTCGGGGACACCGGGGAGCTGTTTTTT. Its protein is CASSDSRGFGDTGELFF.

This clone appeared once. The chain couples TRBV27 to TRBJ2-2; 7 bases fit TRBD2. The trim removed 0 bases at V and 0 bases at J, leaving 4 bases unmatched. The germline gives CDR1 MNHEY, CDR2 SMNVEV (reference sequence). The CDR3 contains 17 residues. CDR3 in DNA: TGTGCCAGCAGTTTATCCCCACTAGCGACGAACACCGGGGAGCTGTTTTTT. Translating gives CASSLSPLATNTGELFF.

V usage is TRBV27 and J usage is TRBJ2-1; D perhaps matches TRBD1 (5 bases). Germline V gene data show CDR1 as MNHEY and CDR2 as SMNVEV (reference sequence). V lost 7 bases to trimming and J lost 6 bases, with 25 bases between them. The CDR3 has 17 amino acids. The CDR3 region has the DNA TGTGCCAGCACCACCACGCTAGGGGCTATATGGGTCAATGAGCAGTTCTTC. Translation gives CASTTTLGAIWVNEQFF.

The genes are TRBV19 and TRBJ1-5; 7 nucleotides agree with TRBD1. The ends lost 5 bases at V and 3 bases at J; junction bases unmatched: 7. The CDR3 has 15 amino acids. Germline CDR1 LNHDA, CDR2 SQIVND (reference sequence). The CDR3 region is CASSRDSPVNQPQHF. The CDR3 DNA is TGTGCCAGTAGTCGGGACAGCCCGGTCAATCAGCCCCAGCATTTT.

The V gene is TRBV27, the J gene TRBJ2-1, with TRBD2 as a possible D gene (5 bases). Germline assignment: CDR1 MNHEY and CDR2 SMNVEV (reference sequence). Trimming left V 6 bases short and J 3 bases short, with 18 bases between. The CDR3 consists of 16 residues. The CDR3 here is CASSPTSGHVYNEQFF. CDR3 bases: TGTGCCAGCAGCCCTACGAGCGGTCACGTCTACAATGAGCAGTTCTTC.

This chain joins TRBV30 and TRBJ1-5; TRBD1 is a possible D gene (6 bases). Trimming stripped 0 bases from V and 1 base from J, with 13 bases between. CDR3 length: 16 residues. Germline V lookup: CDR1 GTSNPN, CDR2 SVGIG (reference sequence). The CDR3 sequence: CAWSVLGRGSNQPQHF. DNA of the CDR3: TGTGCCTGGAGTGTACTAGGCAGGGGAAGCAATCAGCCCCAGCATTTT.

CDR3 sequence reads: CASSHGGLFPLTF. CDR3 nucleotides: TGCGCCAGCAGCCACGGGGGGCTGTTCCCCCTCACCTTC. The chain recombines TRBV4-3 with TRBJ1-2; possible D gene TRBD1, 6 bases. The germline V and J ends were trimmed by 3 bases and 13 bases, with 18 bases remaining between them. The CDR3 runs 13 residues. CDR1 LGHNA and CDR2 YSLEER come from the germline V gene.

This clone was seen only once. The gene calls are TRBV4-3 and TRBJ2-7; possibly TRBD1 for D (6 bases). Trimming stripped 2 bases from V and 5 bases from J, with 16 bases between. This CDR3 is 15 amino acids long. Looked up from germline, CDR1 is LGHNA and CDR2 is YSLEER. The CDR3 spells CASSQMGRGMDEQYF. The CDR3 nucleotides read TGCGCCAGCAGCCAAATGGGCAGGGGAATGGACGAGCAGTACTTC.

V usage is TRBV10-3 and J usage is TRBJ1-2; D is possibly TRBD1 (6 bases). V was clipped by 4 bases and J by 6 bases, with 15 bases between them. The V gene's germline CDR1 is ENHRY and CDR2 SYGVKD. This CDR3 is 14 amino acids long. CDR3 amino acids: CAISAPAAGDGYTF. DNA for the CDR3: TGTGCCATCAGTGCCCCGGCGGCAGGGGATGGCTACACCTTC.

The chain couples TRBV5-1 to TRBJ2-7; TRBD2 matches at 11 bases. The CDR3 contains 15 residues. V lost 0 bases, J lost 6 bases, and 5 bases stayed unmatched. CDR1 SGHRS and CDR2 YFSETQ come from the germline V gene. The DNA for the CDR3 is TGCGCCAGCAGCTTGGAGGGACTAGCGGCCAGCGAGCAGTACTTC. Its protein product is CASSLEGLAASEQYF. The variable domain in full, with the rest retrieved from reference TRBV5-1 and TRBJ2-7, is KAGVTQTPRYLIKTRGQQVTLSCSPISGHRSVSWYQQTPGQGLQFLFEYFSETQRNKGNFPGRFSGRQFSNSRSEMNVSTLELGDSALYLCASSLEGLAASEQYFGPGTRLTVT.

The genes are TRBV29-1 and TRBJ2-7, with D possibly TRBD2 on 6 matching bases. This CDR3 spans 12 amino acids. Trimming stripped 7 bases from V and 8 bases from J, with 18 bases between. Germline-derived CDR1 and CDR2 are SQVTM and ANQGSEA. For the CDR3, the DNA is TGCAGCGCCCACATTATCGGGGGAAAGCAGTACTTC. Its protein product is CSAHIIGGKQYF.

The CDR3 is CASLRGVGRGDETQYF. The CDR3 nucleotides are TGTGCCAGCCTCCGAGGTGTGGGGCGGGGTGACGAGACCCAGTACTTC. The chain uses TRBV7-2 and TRBJ2-5, with D possibly being TRBD2 (6 bases). This CDR3 is built from 16 residues. Germline V gives CDR1 SGHTA, CDR2 FQGNSA. V gave up 8 bases and J gave up 5 bases, with 24 bases separating them.

CDR3 sequence: CASSLGQGSYNEQFF. The CDR3 DNA reads as TGTGCCAGCTCACTTGGACAGGGCTCCTACAATGAGCAGTTCTTC. The genes are TRBV18 and TRBJ2-1; 8 bases match TRBD1. The length of the CDR3 is 15 residues. The germline V gene encodes CDR1 KGHSH and CDR2 LQKENI. With V trimmed by 4 bases and J by 0 bases, 2 bases remained unmatched.

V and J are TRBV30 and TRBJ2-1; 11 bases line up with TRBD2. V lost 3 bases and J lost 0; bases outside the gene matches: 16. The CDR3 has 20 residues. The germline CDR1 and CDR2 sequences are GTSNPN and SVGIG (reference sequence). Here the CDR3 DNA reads TGTGCCTGGAGCGAAGATTGGCTAGCGGGAGGAATAAGCTCCTACAATGAGCAGTTCTTC. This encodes CAWSEDWLAGGISSYNEQFF.

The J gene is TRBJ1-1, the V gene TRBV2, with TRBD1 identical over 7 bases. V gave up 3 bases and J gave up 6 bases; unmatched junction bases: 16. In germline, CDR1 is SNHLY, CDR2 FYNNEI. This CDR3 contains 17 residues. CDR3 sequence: CASSEAAGGPIQAEAFF. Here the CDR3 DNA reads TGTGCCAGCAGTGAGGCGGCAGGGGGGCCGATCCAGGCTGAAGCTTTCTTT.

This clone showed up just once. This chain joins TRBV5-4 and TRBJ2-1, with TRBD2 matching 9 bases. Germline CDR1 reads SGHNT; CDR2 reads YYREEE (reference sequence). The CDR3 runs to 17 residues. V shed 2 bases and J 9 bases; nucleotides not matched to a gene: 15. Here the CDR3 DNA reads TGTGCCAGCAGCTTACGACCCACGGCTAGCGGGATCCGTGAGCAGTTCTTC. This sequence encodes CASSLRPTASGIREQFF.

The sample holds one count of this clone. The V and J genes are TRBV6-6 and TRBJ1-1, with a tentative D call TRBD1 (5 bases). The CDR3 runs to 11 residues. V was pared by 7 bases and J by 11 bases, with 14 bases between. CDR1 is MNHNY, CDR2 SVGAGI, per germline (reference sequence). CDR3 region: CASTTGGWAFF. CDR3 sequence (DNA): TGTGCCAGCACCACGGGGGGGTGGGCTTTCTTT.

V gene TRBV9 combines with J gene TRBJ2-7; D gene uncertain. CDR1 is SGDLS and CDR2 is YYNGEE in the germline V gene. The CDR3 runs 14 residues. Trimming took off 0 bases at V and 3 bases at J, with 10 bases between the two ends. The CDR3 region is CASSVGDTSYEQYF. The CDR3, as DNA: TGTGCCAGCAGCGTAGGTGACACAAGCTACGAGCAGTACTTC. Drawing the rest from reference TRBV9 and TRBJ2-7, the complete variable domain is DSGVTQTPKHLITATGQRVTLRCSPRSGDLSVYWYQQSLDQGLQFLIQYYNGEERAKGNILERFSAQQFPDLHSELNLSSLELGDSALYFCASSVGDTSYEQYFGPGTRLTVT.

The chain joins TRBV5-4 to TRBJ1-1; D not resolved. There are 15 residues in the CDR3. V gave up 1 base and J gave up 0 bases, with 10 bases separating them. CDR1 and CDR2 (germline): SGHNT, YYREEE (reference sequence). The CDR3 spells CASSLQQLLNTEAFF. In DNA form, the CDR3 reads TGTGCCAGCAGCTTGCAACAGTTACTGAACACTGAAGCTTTCTTT.

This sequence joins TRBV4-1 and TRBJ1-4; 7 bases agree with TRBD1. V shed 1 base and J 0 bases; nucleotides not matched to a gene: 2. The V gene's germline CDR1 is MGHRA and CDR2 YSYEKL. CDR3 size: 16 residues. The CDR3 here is CASSQGQGPTNEKLFF. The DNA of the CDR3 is TGCGCCAGCAGCCAAGGACAGGGTCCAACTAATGAAAAACTGTTTTTT.

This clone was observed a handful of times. The DNA of the CDR3 is TGTGCCAGCAGCGATCGACCTACAGTAGATTATAATTCACCCCTCCACTTT. Translating gives CASSDRPTVDYNSPLHF. The chain recombines TRBV7-6 with TRBJ1-6; D is ambiguous. Germline CDR1 is SGHVS and CDR2 is FNYEAQ. The germline V and J ends were trimmed by 5 bases and 4 bases, with 18 bases remaining between them. The CDR3 is 17 amino acids.